The 17 T cell receptor beta chains below all came from one sample that was sequenced in a study of cytomegalovirus exposure and HLA in healthy donors. 60 Vbeta and 13 Jbeta primers were used in PCR. TCRdb's table, derived via immunoSEQ multiplex PCR, lists solely in-frame clones and lacks some. The sample has around 300,000 clones, around two thirds seen once. Sequenced: PBMCs. The source of these receptors is a female donor in good health and CMV-seronegative.

The rearrangement joins TRBV5-4 to TRBJ2-1; 11 bases agree with TRBD1. Trimming cost V 6 bases and J 5 bases; bases outside gene matches: 7. Germline V gene sequence: CDR1 SGHNT, CDR2 YYREEE (reference sequence). The CDR3 has 15 amino acids. CDR3 protein: CASTRRTGGNNEQFF. For the CDR3, the DNA is TGTGCCAGCACCCGAAGGACAGGGGGCAACAATGAGCAGTTCTTC.

This chain links TRBV11-2 with TRBJ2-1; 10 bases are a match to TRBD2. Germline V gene lookup returns CDR1 SGHAT and CDR2 FQNNGV. With 7 bases clipped from V and 5 bases from J, the junction kept 8 bases outside the gene matches. The CDR3 consists of 15 residues. The chain's CDR3 is CASKREGPIHNEQFF. The CDR3 DNA reads TGTGCCAGCAAGCGGGAGGGCCCTATCCACAATGAGCAGTTCTTC.

The chain carries TRBV6-5 and TRBJ2-2; 10 nucleotides agree with TRBD2. Germline V lookup: CDR1 MNHEY, CDR2 SVGAGI. V shed 6 bases and J 8 bases; nucleotides not matched to a gene: 6. There are 14 residues in the CDR3. CDR3 coding DNA: TGTGCCAGCAGAAGAACTAGCGGGGCGGGGGAGCTGTTTTTT. It translates to CASRRTSGAGELFF.

The J gene is TRBJ2-7, the V gene TRBV5-1; the D gene is possibly TRBD2 (5 bases). CDR1 is SGHRS, CDR2 YFSETQ, per germline. With 2 bases removed from V and 7 bases from J, the gap between germline ends came to 19 bases. This CDR3 is 15 amino acids long. The CDR3 region is CASSFERPNSGEQYF. CDR3 nucleotides: TGCGCCAGCAGCTTTGAGCGGCCAAACTCGGGGGAGCAGTACTTC.

The chain carries TRBV5-1 and TRBJ1-4, with D perhaps matching TRBD1 (5 bases). CDR1 is SGHRS and CDR2 is YFSETQ in the germline V gene. CDR3 length: 15 amino acids. V lost 0 bases and J lost 2, with 8 bases in between. The CDR3 reads CASSLARATNEKLFF. The DNA for the CDR3 is TGCGCCAGCAGCTTGGCCAGGGCCACTAATGAAAAACTGTTTTTT.

The genes are TRBV27 and TRBJ1-5, with unresolved D. Germline CDR1 is MNHEY and CDR2 is SMNVEV (reference sequence). The CDR3 is made up of 15 amino acids. Trimming left V 6 bases short and J 0 bases short, with 12 bases between. CDR3 coding DNA: TGTGCCAGCAGCCCCGGTGATGCTAGCAATCAGCCCCAGCATTTT. This encodes CASSPGDASNQPQHF.

This clone came up a few times. This chain connects TRBV4-2 to TRBJ2-2; D might be TRBD2 (6 bases). Per the germline V gene, CDR1 is LGHNA and CDR2 is YNFKEQ. The CDR3 is 17 residues long. Trimming cost V 0 bases and J 2 bases, with 13 bases left between them. CDR3 nucleotides: TGTGCCAGCAGCCAAGATCCAAGGAGGGCCAACACCGGGGAGCTGTTTTTT. Translated: CASSQDPRRANTGELFF.

The CDR3 loop reads CASSRTAQNSPLHF. CDR3 DNA: TGTGCCAGCAGCCGGACAGCCCAGAATTCACCCCTCCACTTT. The chain recombines TRBV6-5 with TRBJ1-6, with a possible D match to TRBD1 (6 bases). The germline CDR1 and CDR2 sequences are MNHEY and SVGAGI. The CDR3 length is 14 residues. V was pared by 6 bases and J by 7 bases, with 13 bases between.

The chain uses TRBV6-4 and TRBJ1-4; TRBD1 is a possible D gene (6 bases). This CDR3 is 15 amino acids long. V was shortened by 3 bases and J by 7 bases, with 15 bases between the two germline ends. Germline CDR1 and CDR2: MRHNA and SNTAGT. CDR3 DNA sequence: TGTGCCAGCAGTGATTGGGGGGGGGCGGGTGAAAAACTGTTTTTT. This encodes CASSDWGGAGEKLFF.

The sample holds one count of this clone. The chain uses TRBV11-2 and TRBJ2-7; weak D call: TRBD1 (6 bases). Trimming left V 5 bases short and J 0 bases short, with 8 bases between. CDR1 is SGHAT and CDR2 is FQNNGV in the germline V gene. This CDR3 comprises 13 residues. The CDR3 nucleotides read TGTGCCAGCAGCCCGGGACACTCCTACGAGCAGTACTTC. Translating it yields CASSPGHSYEQYF.

The chain couples TRBV28 to TRBJ2-7, with D perhaps matching TRBD1 (6 bases). Germline V gene sequence: CDR1 MDHEN, CDR2 SYDVKM. The ends were cut back, 6 bases at V and 6 bases at J, with 12 bases in the middle. The CDR3 has 12 residues. As DNA, the CDR3 is TGTGCCAGCAGGACAGGTCTAGGCGAGCAGTACTTC. Amino acids: CASRTGLGEQYF.

The chain combines TRBV28 with TRBJ2-1; D gene unclear. The V end was cut by 8 bases, the J end by 0 bases, with 8 bases between. The CDR3 length is 13 residues. Germline V lookup: CDR1 MDHEN, CDR2 SYDVKM. The CDR3 DNA reads as TGTGCCAGCTTTACCAGCTCCTACAATGAGCAGTTCTTC. Amino acids: CASFTSSYNEQFF.

The chain combines TRBV27 with TRBJ2-2; 7 bases fit TRBD2. J was trimmed by 1 base and V by 4 bases; bases with no gene match: 6. Germline lookup yields CDR1 MNHEY and CDR2 SMNVEV (reference sequence). There are 16 residues in the CDR3. The CDR3 DNA follows: TGTGCCAGCAGTTACCATAGCGGGTTGAACACCGGGGAGCTGTTTTTT. As protein: CASSYHSGLNTGELFF.

The rearrangement joins TRBV28 to TRBJ2-4; TRBD2 is a possible D gene (6 bases). The CDR3 is 16 amino acids. V was cut by 2 bases and J by 6 bases, with 17 bases left in between. Looked up from germline, CDR1 is MDHEN and CDR2 is SYDVKM. The DNA for the CDR3 is TGTGCCAGCAGTTTACCCCCAGCGGTGGGGGGAAACATTCAGTACTTC. Protein sequence: CASSLPPAVGGNIQYF.

This chain links TRBV30 with TRBJ1-5; D ambiguous. V was pared by 0 bases and J by 1 base, with 4 bases between. Germline V CDR1 and CDR2: GTSNPN, SVGIG (reference sequence). This CDR3 comprises 13 residues. In DNA form, the CDR3 reads TGTGCCTGGAGTGTAGAGAGCAATCAGCCCCAGCATTTT. Protein: CAWSVESNQPQHF.

This clone was seen more than once but under ten times. The same CDR3 also results from other DNA sequences found in this sample. This sequence joins TRBV29-1 and TRBJ1-1; 8 nucleotides align to TRBD1. Germline V gene sequence: CDR1 SQVTM, CDR2 ANQGSEA. The CDR3 runs 12 residues. V lost 6 bases, J lost 1 base, and 1 base stayed unmatched. The CDR3 region is CSVGQGNTEAFF. The CDR3 DNA sequence: TGCAGCGTAGGACAGGGGAACACTGAAGCTTTCTTT. Complete variable domain (other parts from reference TRBV29-1 and TRBJ1-1): SAVISQKPSRDICQRGTSLTIQCQVDSQVTMMFWYRQQPGQSLTLIATANQGSEATYESGFVIDKFPISRPNLTFSTLTVSNMSPEDSSIYLCSVGQGNTEAFFGQGTRLTVV.

This chain links TRBV2 with TRBJ1-4; D is possibly TRBD1 (6 bases). The V and J ends lost 7 bases and 6 bases respectively, with 24 bases between them. The CDR3 spans 17 residues. Germline lookup yields CDR1 SNHLY and CDR2 FYNNEI. CDR3 sequence reads: CASNTAPGGTTDEKLFF. The CDR3 region has the DNA TGTGCCAGCAACACGGCCCCCGGGGGGACAACGGATGAAAAACTGTTTTTT.